This T cell receptor beta chain was identified during a study of cytomegalovirus exposure and HLA in healthy donors. Study-wide context: An earlier analysis identified 117 million unique TCR beta sequences in about 180 million T cells. Within the Caucasian-associated ancestry cluster were around 80% of the roughly 400 genotyped donors.

On this clone itself: Its target is unknown.

With 60 Vbeta and 13 Jbeta primers, the PCR was carried out. Using immunoSEQ multiplex PCR, the repertoire was profiled, and TCRdb retains in-frame clones only, with some absent. The table has approximately 140,000 clones, around 72% seen once. This CDR3 is 11 amino acids long. CDR1 DFQATT and CDR2 SNEGSKA come from the germline V gene (reference sequence). Trimming took off 1 base at V and 4 bases at J, with 5 bases between the two ends. General study results and limits: Diagnosis of cytomegalovirus status made by the classifier reportedly showed high specificity and sensitivity. V segments that were indistinguishable, TRBV6-2 and TRBV6-3 among them, were omitted from analysis.

What was sequenced was PBMCs. V gene TRBV20-1 combines with J gene TRBJ2-7; D is uncertain. This receptor was taken from a woman aged 18-29 years in good health and CMV-seronegative. The CDR3 DNA reads TGCAGTGCTAGAGGCCGGTACGAGCAGTACTTC. Residues: CSARGRYEQYF.